The present entry profiles one TCR beta chain with its context. Antigen unknown. Trimming removed 4 bases at V and 0 bases at J, with 14 bases between. The CDR3 has 16 amino acids. Germline V lookup: CDR1 LGHNA, CDR2 YNFKEQ. Researchers amplified the TCR beta CDR3 regions from RNA transcripts. The TCR CDR3 was amplified in a first-round RT-PCR using the HTBI primer set. TCRdb recomputed calls from the multiplex PCR reads with MiXCR, one row per CDR3 protein. The sample comprises about 380,000 distinct CDR3 sequences, around a sixth of which are singletons, and over 35% rests with the top ten. This record belongs to a study of T cells in Graves' hyperthyroidism and ophthalmopathy. Findings of the study overall: The model's output predicted ophthalmopathy at a median of 6.5 months prior to onset. Blood also showed most of the thyroid clonotypes that were expanded above 0.001.

Based on clinical symptoms, serum thyroxine and TRAb, thyroid ultrasound and orbital computed tomography, diagnoses were reached. Around 10 ml fresh peripheral blood yielded the PBMCs. This clonotype originated in a man between 18 and 35 years old with Graves' ophthalmopathy. This chain links TRBV4-2 with TRBJ2-3; no definite D call. The sample consisted of blood. The CDR3 protein is CASSPRILSSTDTQYF. The CDR3 DNA reads TGTGCCAGCAGCCCACGGATCCTTTCTAGCACAGATACGCAGTATTTT.